The sample holds a few counts of the clone carrying this T cell receptor beta chain. The antigen is not known. TCRdb independently ran MiXCR on the 5' RACE reads; one entry per CDR3 protein. The data contain 350,000 or so distinct CDR3 sequences, under 8.5% of them singletons. This entry comes from a study of CD8 T cells in ankylosing spondylitis. The germline CDR1 and CDR2 sequences are DFQATT and SNEGSKA (reference sequence). The CDR3 spans 12 residues. Between the trimmed V and J ends, which lost 3 bases and 1 base, there was a span of 5 bases. Whole-study results and caveats: A TCR beta motif made of several highly homologous variants seemed typical of ankylosing spondylitis blood. Clones linked to disease were reported to show significant enrichment in matched ankylosing spondylitis synovial fluid.

The chain links TRBV20-1 to TRBJ2-3; D is perhaps TRBD2 (5 bases). This receptor was obtained from a male donor with ankylosing spondylitis. The sequencing input was blood, either unsorted or a sorted T cell fraction (not recorded which). The CDR3 here is CSASGGTDTQYF. CDR3 DNA sequence: TGCAGTGCTAGCGGGGGCACAGATACGCAGTATTTT.